Following are 5 T cell receptor beta chains from one sample sequenced in a study of T-cell memory formation after mild COVID-19. Via MiXCR, TCRdb re-called the 5' RACE reads, giving one row per CDR3 protein. The repertoire holds tens of thousands of distinct CDR3 sequences, with roughly 13% as singletons. The source material was PBMCs or a T cell subset sorted from them (not recorded which). The receptor source for this set is a young man who had mild COVID-19 (a few samples of this study predate the infection). Cell type and time point are not known.

This clonotype was picked up many times. The chain has TRBV2 and TRBJ2-1; D perhaps matches TRBD1 (5 bases). Trimming took off 2 bases at V and 5 bases at J, with 13 bases between the two ends. This CDR3 has 15 residues. Germline V gene data show CDR1 as SNHLY and CDR2 as FYNNEI. CDR3 DNA: TGTGCCAGCAGTGAATACCGACAGTTAAACAATGAGCAGTTCTTC. It translates to CASSEYRQLNNEQFF. Combining the CDR3 with reference TRBV2 and TRBJ2-1 gives the whole variable domain EPEVTQTPSHQVTQMGQEVILRCVPISNHLYFYWYRQILGQKVEFLVSFYNNEISEKSEIFDDQFSVERPDGSNFTLKIRSTKLEDSAMYFCASSEYRQLNNEQFFGPGTRLTVL.

The chain carries TRBV6-5 and TRBJ2-6; no firm D call. The CDR3 is 13 residues long. V dropped 6 bases and J dropped 4 bases, with 7 bases sitting between them. Germline-derived CDR1 and CDR2 are MNHEY and SVGAGI. CDR3 sequence (DNA): TGTGCCAGCAGCCCGACAGGGGCCAACGTCCTGACTTTC. It encodes CASSPTGANVLTF.

J is TRBJ2-7 and V is TRBV10-3; either TRBD1 or TRBD2 may fit D (5 bases each). Between the trimmed V and J ends, which lost 2 bases and 9 bases, there was a span of 11 bases. The CDR3 has 12 amino acids. The germline V gene has CDR1 ENHRY and CDR2 SYGVKD. CDR3 coding DNA: TGTGCCATCAGTGAGGGGGGAACGGGGCAGTACGTC. It is translated as CAISEGGTGQYV.

The chain carries TRBV20-1 and TRBJ2-5; no clear D. The germline V and J ends were trimmed by 0 bases and 5 bases, with 7 bases remaining between them. The CDR3 is made up of 12 amino acids. Germline lookup yields CDR1 DFQATT and CDR2 SNEGSKA (reference sequence). The CDR3 DNA reads TGCAGTGCTAGAGACCCACCGGAGACCCAGTACTTC. As protein: CSARDPPETQYF.

This clonotype was observed a few times. CDR3 sequence: CASSLGTRRGYEQYF. Here the CDR3 DNA reads TGTGCCAGCAGCTTAGGAACCAGACGTGGCTACGAGCAGTACTTC. The chain combines TRBV7-2 with TRBJ2-7; unclear D gene. The V and J ends lost 1 base and 3 bases respectively, with 13 bases between them. CDR3 length: 15 amino acids. Germline V gene data show CDR1 as SGHTA and CDR2 as FQGNSA.